The next 13 T cell receptor beta chains were all read from a single sample in a study of blood T cell repertoires in COVID-19. The data were produced by immunoSEQ multiplex PCR, yet TCRdb's version contains in-frame clones alone and is incomplete. The sample contains fewer than 250,000 clones, about nine tenths of which appear only once. Sequenced material: peripheral blood. All receptors derive from a man aged 35 to 55 with acute or convalescent COVID-19.

This chain uses TRBV27 with TRBJ2-1; 7 nucleotides agree with TRBD1. CDR3 size: 14 residues. Trimming took 7 bases from V and 4 from J; bases not matched to a gene: 7. Germline lookup yields CDR1 MNHEY and CDR2 SMNVEV (reference sequence). The CDR3 bases are TGTGCCAGCACCTCCAGGACAGGTTACAATGAGCAGTTCTTC. Protein product: CASTSRTGYNEQFF.

V usage is TRBV27 and J usage is TRBJ1-5; TRBD1 might be the D (6 bases). Germline V CDR1 and CDR2: MNHEY, SMNVEV (reference sequence). Trimming removed 5 bases from V and 6 bases from J, with 26 bases in between. The CDR3 length is 18 residues. Here the CDR3 reads CASSPASSGGLSFQPQHF. CDR3 coding DNA: TGTGCCAGCAGTCCCGCCTCCTCCGGGGGGCTAAGCTTTCAGCCCCAGCATTTT.

This clone was recorded a few times. The J gene is TRBJ1-1, the V gene TRBV7-9; D is possibly TRBD1 (5 bases). Per germline, CDR1 SEHNR and CDR2 FQNEAQ (reference sequence). The CDR3 consists of 16 residues. The germline V and J ends were trimmed by 1 base and 1 base, with 13 bases remaining between them. CDR3 amino acids: CASSLDRSRANTEAFF. CDR3 in DNA: TGTGCCAGCAGCTTAGATAGAAGCAGGGCGAACACTGAAGCTTTCTTT.

This chain joins TRBV15 and TRBJ1-1; the match to TRBD1 covers 9 bases. The ends lost 2 bases at V and 4 bases at J; junction bases unmatched: 11. Germline CDR1 LNHNV, CDR2 YYDKDF (reference sequence). CDR3 length equals 17 residues. The CDR3 loop is CATSRTNRGHVGTEAFF. The DNA for the CDR3 is TGTGCCACCAGCAGAACTAACAGGGGGCATGTGGGCACTGAAGCTTTCTTT.

This chain connects TRBV18 to TRBJ2-5; D is uncertain. The CDR3 loop spans 12 amino acids. Germline V gene lookup returns CDR1 KGHSH and CDR2 LQKENI. The V gene lost 6 bases and the J gene lost 4 bases, with 9 bases spanning the gap. CDR3 coding DNA: TGTGCCAGCTCGCCGCTACGAGAGACCCAGTACTTC. It specifies CASSPLRETQYF.

This clone came up once. V gene TRBV7-3 combines with J gene TRBJ2-4; 7 bases align to TRBD1. V lost 8 bases and J lost 6; bases outside the gene matches: 1. Germline loops: CDR1 SGHTA, CDR2 FQGTGA. CDR3 length equals 11 residues. This CDR3 is CASPGGNIQYF. Written as DNA, the CDR3 is TGTGCCAGCCCAGGGGGAAACATTCAGTACTTC.

The gene calls are TRBV19 and TRBJ1-5; TRBD1 aligns across 7 bases. The germline V gene encodes CDR1 LNHDA and CDR2 SQIVND (reference sequence). The CDR3 sequence is 13 residues long. V gave up 11 bases and J gave up 6 bases; unmatched junction bases: 10. The CDR3: CAGQDRVVQPQHF. The CDR3 DNA is TGTGCCGGCCAAGACAGGGTTGTTCAGCCCCAGCATTTT.

This clone was picked up one time. The chain couples TRBV27 to TRBJ2-4, with D unclear. The ends were cut back, 5 bases at V and 9 bases at J, with 17 bases in the middle. From germline, CDR1 is MNHEY and CDR2 SMNVEV (reference sequence). CDR3 size: 14 residues. In DNA, the CDR3 is TGTGCCAGCAGTACTGCCCCCCTCACTGGCATTCAGTACTTC. It encodes CASSTAPLTGIQYF.

The CDR3 DNA reads as TGTGCCATCAGTGAGAGGGGCAGGGTAGAGACTGAAGCTTTCTTT. It is translated as CAISERGRVETEAFF. The chain recombines TRBV10-3 with TRBJ1-1; D is possibly TRBD1 (5 bases). Germline loops: CDR1 ENHRY, CDR2 SYGVKD. There are 15 residues in the CDR3. V was shortened by 2 bases and J by 5 bases, with 15 bases between the two germline ends.

This clone was counted a few times. The same CDR3 is also encoded by other DNA sequences in this sample. The chain carries TRBV5-1 and TRBJ1-4; possible D gene TRBD1, 6 bases. Germline V gene data show CDR1 as SGHRS and CDR2 as YFSETQ. V shed 0 bases and J shed 3 bases, with 6 bases lying between them. This CDR3 has 14 amino acids. For the CDR3, the DNA is TGCGCCAGCAGCTTGGGGACAGCTAATGAAAAACTGTTTTTT. Protein sequence: CASSLGTANEKLFF. Full variable domain (missing parts from reference TRBV5-1 and TRBJ1-4): KAGVTQTPRYLIKTRGQQVTLSCSPISGHRSVSWYQQTPGQGLQFLFEYFSETQRNKGNFPGRFSGRQFSNSRSEMNVSTLELGDSALYLCASSLGTANEKLFFGSGTQLSVL.

This rearrangement joins TRBV6-5 to TRBJ2-7, with a possible D match to TRBD2 (6 bases). The CDR3 extends over 14 amino acids. The germline V gene encodes CDR1 MNHEY and CDR2 SVGAGI. Trimming left V 0 bases short and J 3 bases short, with 9 bases between. Here the CDR3 reads CASSYSGGVYEQYF. CDR3 sequence (DNA): TGTGCCAGCAGTTACTCGGGGGGTGTCTACGAGCAGTACTTC.

The chain recombines TRBV6-5 with TRBJ1-1; 7 nucleotides match TRBD1. The CDR3 runs to 12 residues. V shed 8 bases, J shed 4 bases, and the junction held 4 bases outside the gene matches. Germline CDR1 MNHEY, CDR2 SVGAGI. The CDR3 reads CASSDRVTEAFF. CDR3 bases: TGTGCCAGCTCCGACAGGGTCACTGAAGCTTTCTTT.

As DNA, the CDR3 is TGTGCCAGCAGCAGTCCTAGCGGGAGTCCCTACAATGAGCAGTTCTTC. This encodes CASSSPSGSPYNEQFF. The genes are TRBV7-3 and TRBJ2-1; 10 nucleotides line up with TRBD2. Trimming cost V 5 bases and J 2 bases; bases outside gene matches: 6. Germline V lookup: CDR1 SGHTA, CDR2 FQGTGA. The CDR3 runs to 16 residues.